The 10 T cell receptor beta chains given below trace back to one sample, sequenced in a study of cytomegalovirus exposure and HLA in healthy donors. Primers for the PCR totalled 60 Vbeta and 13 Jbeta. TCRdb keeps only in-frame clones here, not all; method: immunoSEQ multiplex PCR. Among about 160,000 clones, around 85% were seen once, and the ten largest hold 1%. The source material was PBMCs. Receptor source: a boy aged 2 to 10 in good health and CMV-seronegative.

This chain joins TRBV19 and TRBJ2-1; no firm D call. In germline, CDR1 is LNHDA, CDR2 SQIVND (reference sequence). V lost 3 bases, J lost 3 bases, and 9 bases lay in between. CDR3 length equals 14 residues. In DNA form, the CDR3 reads TGTGCCAGTAGTATGGGCCATAACTACAATGAGCAGTTCTTC. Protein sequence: CASSMGHNYNEQFF.

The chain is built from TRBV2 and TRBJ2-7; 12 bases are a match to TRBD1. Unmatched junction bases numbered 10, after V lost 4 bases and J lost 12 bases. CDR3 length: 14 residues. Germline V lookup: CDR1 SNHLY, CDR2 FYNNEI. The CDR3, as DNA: TGTGCCAGCAGTGCAAGTCCCGGGACAGGGGGCCCGTACGTC. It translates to CASSASPGTGGPYV.

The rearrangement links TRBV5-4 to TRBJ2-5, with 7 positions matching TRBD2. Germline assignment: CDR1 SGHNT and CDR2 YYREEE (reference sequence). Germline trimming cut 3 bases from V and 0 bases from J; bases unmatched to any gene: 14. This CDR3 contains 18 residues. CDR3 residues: CASSSVKGSGANQETQYF. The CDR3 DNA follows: TGTGCCAGCAGCTCGGTGAAAGGGAGCGGGGCAAACCAAGAGACCCAGTACTTC. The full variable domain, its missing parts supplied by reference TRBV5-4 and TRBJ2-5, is ETGVTQSPTHLIKTRGQQVTLRCSSQSGHNTVSWYQQALGQGPQFIFQYYREEENGRGNFPPRFSGLQFPNYSSELNVNALELDDSALYLCASSSVKGSGANQETQYFGPGTRLLVL.

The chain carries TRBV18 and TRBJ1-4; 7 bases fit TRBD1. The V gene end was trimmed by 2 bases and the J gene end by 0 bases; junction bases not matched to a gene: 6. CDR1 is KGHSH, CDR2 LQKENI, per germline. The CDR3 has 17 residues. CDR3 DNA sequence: TGTGCCAGCTCACCAGGGACAGACACCGCAACTAATGAAAAACTGTTTTTT. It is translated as CASSPGTDTATNEKLFF.

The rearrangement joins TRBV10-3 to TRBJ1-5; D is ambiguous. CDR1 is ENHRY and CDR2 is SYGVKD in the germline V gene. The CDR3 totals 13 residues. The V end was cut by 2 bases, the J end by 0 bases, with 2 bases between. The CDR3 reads CAISERSNQPQHF. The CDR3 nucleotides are TGTGCCATCAGTGAGCGTAGCAATCAGCCCCAGCATTTT.

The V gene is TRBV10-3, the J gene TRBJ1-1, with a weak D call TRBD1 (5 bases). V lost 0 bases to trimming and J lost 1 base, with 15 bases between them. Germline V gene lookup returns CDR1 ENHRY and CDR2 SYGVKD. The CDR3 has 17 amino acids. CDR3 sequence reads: CAISESIGWGGNTEAFF. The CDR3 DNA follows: TGTGCCATCAGTGAGTCAATTGGCTGGGGGGGGAACACTGAAGCTTTCTTT.

The CDR3 region has the DNA TGTGCCACACGAGTGGGAGGGACCCACTACAATGAGCAGTTCTTC. Amino acid sequence: CATRVGGTHYNEQFF. V is TRBV25-1 and J is TRBJ2-1; TRBD2 matches at 7 bases. Germline trimming cut 10 bases from V and 3 bases from J; bases unmatched to any gene: 12. Germline lookup yields CDR1 MGHDK and CDR2 SYGVNS. The CDR3 totals 15 residues.

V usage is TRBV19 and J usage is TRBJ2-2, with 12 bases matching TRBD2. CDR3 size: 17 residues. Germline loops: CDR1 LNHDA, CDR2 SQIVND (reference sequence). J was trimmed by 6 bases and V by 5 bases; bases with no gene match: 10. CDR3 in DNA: TGTGCCAGTAGTGTACTAAAGACTAGCGGGAGTCCCGGGGAGCTGTTTTTT. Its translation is CASSVLKTSGSPGELFF.

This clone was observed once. The CDR3 is CASSPFGNEQFF. Here the CDR3 DNA reads TGCGCCAGCAGCCCCTTCGGCAATGAGCAGTTCTTC. The chain is built from TRBV5-1 and TRBJ2-1; no clear D. The CDR3 extends over 12 amino acids. Trimming cost V 4 bases and J 6 bases, with 8 bases left between them. The germline V gene encodes CDR1 SGHRS and CDR2 YFSETQ.

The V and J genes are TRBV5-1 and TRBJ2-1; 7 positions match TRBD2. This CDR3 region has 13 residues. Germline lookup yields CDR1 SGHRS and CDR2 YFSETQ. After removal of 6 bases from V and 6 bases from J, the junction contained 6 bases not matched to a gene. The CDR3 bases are TGCGCCAGCACGATCGGGAGGTTCAATGAGCAGTTCTTC. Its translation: CASTIGRFNEQFF.